This TCR beta chain was sequenced in a study of blood T cells in healthy people across ages. The CDR3 covers 15 residues. The V end lost 5 bases, the J end lost 7 bases, and 20 bases lay between the germline ends. The V gene's germline CDR1 is SGHTA and CDR2 FQGNSA. This clonotype has just one count. Researchers isolated at least 7 million PBMCs per sample. Alongside a J-beta primer mix, a sample-barcoded 5' primer served in a second PCR lasting about 7 to 12 cycles. The template-switch adaptor was a 5' adaptor with 12 random nucleotides. It tagged each cDNA molecule. Each of the samples gave a minimum of 2.5 million paired-end reads that contained CDR3. MiXCR, applied by TCRdb to the 5' RACE reads, yields one record per CDR3 protein. This sample has hundreds of thousands of distinct CDR3 sequences; about 53% occur once, and the top ten carry approximately 37%.

This TCR was sampled from a man aged 60-69 years in good health. This chain connects TRBV7-2 to TRBJ2-5; D is possibly TRBD2 (6 bases). The sample consisted of blood. The CDR3 DNA reads TGTACCAGCAGCCGCCCGGGACTGGCGAGAGGGACCCAGTACTTC. This gives the protein CTSSRPGLARGTQYF.